This is a list of T cell receptor beta chains from one sample in a study of T cells in Graves' hyperthyroidism and ophthalmopathy. TCRdb independently ran MiXCR on the multiplex PCR reads; one entry per CDR3 protein. The table lists around 690,000 distinct CDR3 sequences, 17% of them singletons. Sequencing was done on a sample of blood. The source is a man aged 50 to 60 with Graves' hyperthyroidism. CDR3s include the opening cysteine and the closing phenylalanine or tryptophan. A D gene is named only where the DNA matches it firmly. Clone size, where shown, is once, few, many, or a class for clones that have expanded.

cdr3_length d_call clone_size j_call v_call cdr3_nt cdr3_aa
15 TRBD1 - TRBJ1-2 TRBV16 TGTGCCAGCAGCCAATCCTTCACAGGGGGCAGAGGCTACACCTTC CASSQSFTGGRGYTF
14 TRBD2 few TRBJ2-7 TRBV29-1 TGCAGCGTTGAAGCCAGCGGGAGTTCCTACGAGCAGTACTTC CSVEASGSSYEQYF
15 TRBD2 many TRBJ2-5 TRBV2 TGTGCCAGCAGTGATGGACTAGCGGGACAAGAGACCCAGTACTTC CASSDGLAGQETQYF
16 - - TRBJ1-6 TRBV25-1 TGTGCCAGCAGTGAGGGACGGACCGTATTGAATTCATCCCTCCACTTT CASSEGRTVLNSSLHF
13 - once TRBJ1-2 TRBV20-1 TGCAGTGCAATATCGGGGAGGACCTATGGCTACACCTTC CSAISGRTYGYTF
16 TRBD2 many TRBJ2-7 TRBV2 TGTGCCTCCCAGACTAGCGGTCGTACAGAGATCCACGAGCAGTACTTC CASQTSGRTEIHEQYF
15 TRBD1 - TRBJ2-7 TRBV10-2 TGCGCCAGCAGCCAACTACAGGGGAGTCGGTACGAGCAGTACTTC CASSQLQGSRYEQYF
14 TRBD2 many TRBJ2-7 TRBV18 TGTGCCAGCTCACGCGAATGGACTAGCTACGAGCAGTACTTC CASSREWTSYEQYF
13 - - TRBJ1-1 TRBV6-1 TGTGCCAGCAGTTCGAAACGGGGCACTGAAGCTTTCTTT CASSSKRGTEAFF
12 - many TRBJ2-5 TRBV14 TGTGCCAGCAGCCAAGTAGCAGAGACCCAGTACTTC CASSQVAETQYF
13 - - TRBJ2-2 TRBV18 TGTGCCAGCTCGTCGGGACACACTGGGGAACTGTTTTTT CASSSGHTGELFF
12 - few TRBJ1-5 TRBV14 TGTGCCAGCAGCCGGGGGGGGTCAATCTTGCATTTT CASSRGGSILHF
15 TRBD2 many TRBJ2-7 TRBV7-2 TGTGCCAGCAGCTTAGTTGGGGGGGTAAACTACGAGCAGTACTTC CASSLVGGVNYEQYF
13 TRBD1 - TRBJ2-5 TRBV7-9 TGTGCCAGCAGGGACAGGGAACAAGAGACCCAGTACTTC CASRDREQETQYF
14 - few TRBJ2-7 TRBV28 TGTGCCAGCAGTTGGGTCCAATTATCCTACGAGCAGTACTTC CASSWVQLSYEQYF
15 - many TRBJ2-4 TRBV7-8 TGTGCCAGCAGCTTCGGGGACCCAGACAAAAACATTCAGTACTTC CASSFGDPDKNIQYF